The 32 T cell receptor beta chains below were found in one sample sequenced in a study of shared clonotypes between healthy human individuals (TCRdb year 2020). CD8 naive samples were CD45RO-negative cells positively selected for CCR7, giving a CD45RA+CCR7+ population that excluded TemRA cells. The method was the immunoSEQ multiplex PCR assay. Held by TCRdb, this immuneACCESS table contains in-frame sequences only and omits some clones. Under half of the omission traces to an unresolved V gene where checked; the cause of the rest is unknown. Across this sample there are around 2,000,000 clones, with roughly 94% seen only once. The ten largest clones represent 0.85% to 1.3% of the sample. The material sequenced was naive CD8+ T cells sorted from blood. In the paper's terms, the cell subset or site label means: CD45RA+CCR7+. These TCRs come from a man between 18 and 35 years old in good health.

The rearrangement links TRBV28 to TRBJ1-5; D is unresolved. CDR1 and CDR2 from the germline V gene are MDHEN and SYDVKM. V was trimmed by 5 bases and J by 0 bases, leaving 11 bases between them. The CDR3 is 15 amino acids. The CDR3 nucleotides are TGTGCCAGCAGTCTAGATGGGAGTAGCAATCAGCCCCAGCATTTT. It codes for CASSLDGSSNQPQHF.

This chain uses TRBV28 with TRBJ2-5, with 10 nucleotides matching TRBD2. CDR1 and CDR2 (germline): MDHEN, SYDVKM. The V gene end was trimmed by 8 bases and the J gene end by 2 bases; junction bases not matched to a gene: 8. CDR3 length: 15 amino acids. The DNA of the CDR3 is TGTGCCAGCGACGCGGGACTAGCGTATCAAGAGACCCAGTACTTC. As protein: CASDAGLAYQETQYF. Using reference TRBV28 and TRBJ2-5 for the parts outside the CDR3, the full variable domain is DVKVTQSSRYLVKRTGEKVFLECVQDMDHENMFWYRQDPGLGLRLIYFSYDVKMKEKGDIPEGYSVSREKKERFSLILESASTNQTSMYLCASDAGLAYQETQYFGPGTRLLVL.

This clone appeared once. The genes are TRBV6-1 and TRBJ2-6; no firm D call. This CDR3 contains 17 residues. CDR1 MNHNS and CDR2 SASEGT come from the germline V gene. Trimming took 0 bases from V and 4 from J, leaving 13 bases between them. CDR3 region: CASSEAFYGSGANVLTF. CDR3 DNA sequence: TGTGCCAGCAGTGAAGCGTTTTACGGGTCGGGGGCCAACGTCCTGACTTTC.

This chain uses TRBV10-3 with TRBJ2-7, with D tentatively TRBD1 or TRBD2 (5 bases each). Germline-derived CDR1 and CDR2 are ENHRY and SYGVKD. The CDR3 spans 17 residues. V lost 2 bases to trimming and J lost 2 bases, with 19 bases between them. Here the CDR3 DNA reads TGTGCCATCAGTGAGAGGGGAGAGCCTACCTATACCTACGAGCAGTACTTC. Its translation is CAISERGEPTYTYEQYF.

The chain is built from TRBV7-9 and TRBJ2-1; no firm D call. Trimming took off 7 bases at V and 5 bases at J, with 15 bases between the two ends. The V gene's germline CDR1 is SEHNR and CDR2 FQNEAQ (reference sequence). The CDR3 has 14 amino acids. In nucleotides, the CDR3 is TGTGCCAGCACCCAGTCGATGGCCCACAATGAGCAGTTCTTC. Its protein is CASTQSMAHNEQFF.

The rearrangement uses TRBV5-4 and TRBJ1-1; 10 bases fit TRBD1. J gave up 6 bases and V 4 bases, and 6 bases lay outside the gene matches. Germline values: CDR1 SGHNT, CDR2 YYREEE (reference sequence). CDR3 size: 14 residues. The CDR3 sequence: CASSGDRGGAEAFF. In nucleotides, the CDR3 is TGTGCCAGCAGCGGGGACAGGGGAGGGGCTGAAGCTTTCTTT.

This CDR3 reads CASSPPGGLDQPQHF. Written as DNA, the CDR3 is TGTGCCAGCAGCCCCCCGGGGGGTCTAGATCAGCCCCAGCATTTT. This chain connects TRBV7-8 to TRBJ1-5; D might be TRBD1 (5 bases). V was pared by 5 bases and J by 5 bases, with 16 bases between. The CDR3 consists of 15 residues. Germline CDR1 reads SGHVS; CDR2 reads FQNEAQ.

The chain is built from TRBV11-2 and TRBJ1-2; 8 positions match TRBD1. Trimming took 2 bases from V and 4 from J; bases not matched to a gene: 3. The germline V gene has CDR1 SGHAT and CDR2 FQNNGV. The length of the CDR3 is 14 residues. The CDR3 coding sequence is TGTGCCAGCAGCTTACAGGGGGCGTCCTATGGCTACACCTTC. It translates to CASSLQGASYGYTF.

This chain links TRBV5-6 with TRBJ2-7, with D perhaps being TRBD1 or TRBD2 (5 bases each). In germline, CDR1 is SGHDT, CDR2 YYEEEE. CDR3 length equals 13 residues. Trimming cost V 4 bases and J 7 bases, with 15 bases left between them. The CDR3 nucleotides are TGTGCCAGCAGCGCCGGGACCCCCGCAGAGCAGTACTTC. Encoded protein: CASSAGTPAEQYF. The variable domain in full, with the rest retrieved from reference TRBV5-6 and TRBJ2-7, is DAGVTQSPTHLIKTRGQQVTLRCSPKSGHDTVSWYQQALGQGPQFIFQYYEEEERQRGNFPDRFSGHQFPNYSSELNVNALLLGDSALYLCASSAGTPAEQYFGPGTRLTVT.

The CDR3 DNA reads TGTGCCAGCAGTTTAAGCAGCGGGTTCAACAATGAGCAGTTCTTC. Protein: CASSLSSGFNNEQFF. V and J are TRBV27 and TRBJ2-1; D is possibly TRBD2 (6 bases). The V end lost 2 bases, the J end lost 5 bases, and 13 bases lay between the germline ends. The CDR3 is made up of 15 amino acids. Germline CDR1 is MNHEY and CDR2 is SMNVEV (reference sequence).

V gene TRBV6-1 combines with J gene TRBJ1-5; D perhaps matches TRBD1 (5 bases). This CDR3 is built from 16 residues. CDR1 and CDR2 (germline): MNHNS, SASEGT. V was clipped by 1 base and J by 5 bases, with 15 bases between them. CDR3 in DNA: TGTGCCAGCAGTGAAGTCCCAGGGATGGGGGATCAGCCCCAGCATTTT. It codes for CASSEVPGMGDQPQHF.

V is TRBV6-5 and J is TRBJ2-3; 11 nucleotides align to TRBD1. Germline V gene lookup returns CDR1 MNHEY and CDR2 SVGAGI. After removal of 6 bases from V and 3 bases from J, the junction contained 5 bases not matched to a gene. This CDR3 spans 15 amino acids. The CDR3 sequence: CASSPGQGATDTQYF. CDR3 bases: TGTGCCAGCAGCCCCGGACAGGGGGCAACAGATACGCAGTATTTT.

V is TRBV30 and J is TRBJ2-1; D remains ambiguous. Germline V gene lookup returns CDR1 GTSNPN and CDR2 SVGIG (reference sequence). The CDR3 spans 15 residues. V lost 2 bases to trimming and J lost 0 bases, with 11 bases between them. This chain's CDR3 is CAWSSDPSSYNEQFF. For the CDR3, the DNA is TGTGCCTGGAGTTCGGACCCGAGCTCCTACAATGAGCAGTTCTTC.

The chain carries TRBV7-9 and TRBJ1-2; the D is unclear. Germline V gene lookup returns CDR1 SEHNR and CDR2 FQNEAQ (reference sequence). This CDR3 is 14 amino acids long. V dropped 0 bases and J dropped 4 bases, with 9 bases sitting between them. This CDR3 reads CASSLAGGVYGYTF. The CDR3 DNA is TGTGCCAGCAGCTTAGCCGGCGGCGTCTATGGCTACACCTTC.

Concerning this clone itself: The sample carries other DNA sequences with the same CDR3. The chain employs TRBV5-4 and TRBJ2-2; D unclear. V was clipped by 3 bases and J by 4 bases, with 4 bases between them. Germline CDR1 is SGHNT and CDR2 is YYREEE (reference sequence). This CDR3 spans 12 amino acids. The CDR3 DNA sequence: TGTGCCAGCAGCTACCTCACCGGGGAGCTGTTTTTT. It specifies CASSYLTGELFF.

This chain uses TRBV4-1 with TRBJ2-1; 9 nucleotides agree with TRBD1. The V gene's germline CDR1 is MGHRA and CDR2 YSYEKL. The CDR3 is made up of 14 amino acids. V shed 0 bases and J 14 bases; nucleotides not matched to a gene: 8. DNA for the CDR3: TGCGCCAGCAGCCAAGAGATTCCGGACAGGGGAGAGTTCTTC. This translates into CASSQEIPDRGEFF.

V usage is TRBV19 and J usage is TRBJ1-6; 9 nucleotides match TRBD1. The CDR3 extends over 15 amino acids. CDR1 is LNHDA and CDR2 is SQIVND in the germline V gene (reference sequence). V was pared by 8 bases and J by 1 base, with 3 bases of the junction left unmatched. The CDR3 sequence is CASQDRGSYNSPLHF. The CDR3 DNA sequence: TGTGCCAGTCAAGACAGGGGGTCCTATAATTCACCCCTCCACTTT.

The rearrangement uses TRBV30 and TRBJ2-3; the D is unclear. This CDR3 comprises 11 residues. Trimming left V 8 bases short and J 2 bases short, with 8 bases between. The V gene's germline CDR1 is GTSNPN and CDR2 SVGIG (reference sequence). In DNA form, the CDR3 reads TGTGCCCGGGCCGTCACAGATACGCAGTATTTT. Its protein is CARAVTDTQYF.

This chain connects TRBV15 to TRBJ2-3; 11 bases line up with TRBD2. The CDR3 loop spans 15 amino acids. The germline V gene has CDR1 LNHNV and CDR2 YYDKDF (reference sequence). The ends lost 5 bases at V and 2 bases at J; junction bases unmatched: 3. The CDR3 is CATSEGLAATDTQYF. The CDR3 coding sequence is TGTGCCACCAGCGAGGGACTAGCGGCCACAGATACGCAGTATTTT.

V usage is TRBV6-5 and J usage is TRBJ2-1; 8 bases are a match to TRBD2. The germline V gene encodes CDR1 MNHEY and CDR2 SVGAGI. The junction had 5 bases not matched to a gene; V was cut back by 2 bases and J by 5 bases. The CDR3 has 15 amino acids. The CDR3 protein is CASSYQGLAHNEQFF. The CDR3 region has the DNA TGTGCCAGCAGTTACCAAGGACTAGCACACAATGAGCAGTTCTTC.

The chain carries TRBV6-5 and TRBJ2-1; TRBD2 agrees at 10 bases. CDR1 is MNHEY, CDR2 SVGAGI, per germline. Trimming at V came to 7 bases and at J to 4 bases, leaving 7 bases not matched to a gene. The length of the CDR3 is 15 residues. The CDR3 sequence: CASKLGLADYNEQFF. The CDR3 DNA is TGTGCCAGCAAACTAGGACTAGCGGATTACAATGAGCAGTTCTTC.

Comments on this clone: This sample also contains other DNA sequences that code for the same CDR3. V usage is TRBV19 and J usage is TRBJ2-5, with 7 bases aligning to TRBD1. From germline, CDR1 is LNHDA and CDR2 SQIVND (reference sequence). V was clipped by 5 bases and J by 4 bases; unmatched bases: 10. The CDR3 has 15 residues. As DNA, the CDR3 is TGTGCCAGTAGTCCTGACAGGGAAGGGCGAGAGACCCAGTACTTC. Its protein is CASSPDREGRETQYF. The full variable domain, rest sourced from reference TRBV19 and TRBJ2-5, is DGGITQSPKYLFRKEGQNVTLSCEQNLNHDAMYWYRQDPGQGLRLIYYSQIVNDFQKGDIAEGYSVSREKKESFPLTVTSAQKNPTAFYLCASSPDREGRETQYFGPGTRLLVL.

V is TRBV11-2 and J is TRBJ2-7, with a weak D call TRBD1 (5 bases). CDR3 size: 14 residues. CDR1 SGHAT and CDR2 FQNNGV come from the germline V gene. V was cut by 5 bases and J by 2 bases, with 13 bases left in between. Here the CDR3 reads CASSHPRTTYEQYF. The CDR3 region has the DNA TGTGCCAGCAGCCACCCCCGGACAACCTACGAGCAGTACTTC.

The chain joins TRBV21-1 to TRBJ1-3; TRBD1, as called in the table, went unchecked against the DNA. TRBV21-1 constitutes a pseudogene. CDR3 length: 15 residues. In DNA form, the CDR3 reads TGTGCCAGCAGCAGGCACAGGGGGTCTGGAAACACCATATATTTT. Its translation: CASSRHRGSGNTIYF.

The sample holds a few counts of this clone. Other DNA variants within this sample encode the same CDR3. The chain employs TRBV10-2 and TRBJ2-7; D ambiguous. Germline V lookup: CDR1 WSHSY, CDR2 SAAADI. The CDR3 length is 11 residues. V lost 2 bases to trimming and J lost 4 bases, with 3 bases between them. The CDR3 sequence: CASSEQYEQYF. CDR3 bases: TGCGCCAGCAGTGAGCAATACGAGCAGTACTTC.

The chain combines TRBV4-2 with TRBJ2-7; 13 bases line up with TRBD2. The CDR3 covers 15 residues. V lost 3 bases to trimming and J lost 2 bases; unmatched junction nucleotides: 1. Germline lookup yields CDR1 LGHNA and CDR2 YNFKEQ. Here the CDR3 reads CASSHTSGGAYEQYF. CDR3 in DNA: TGTGCCAGCAGCCATACTAGCGGGGGGGCCTACGAGCAGTACTTC.

The rearrangement links TRBV19 to TRBJ2-3; 10 bases agree with TRBD1. Trimming removed 3 bases from V and 2 bases from J; junction bases left unmatched: 2. CDR1 is LNHDA, CDR2 SQIVND, per germline (reference sequence). The CDR3 extends over 15 amino acids. The DNA of the CDR3 is TGTGCCAGTAGTATTGGGACAGGGGACACAGATACGCAGTATTTT. Protein product: CASSIGTGDTDTQYF.

This clone was seen once. A much larger clone differs by one base, so this may be a read error. The sample contains more than one DNA sequence encoding this CDR3. CDR3 residues: CASSLGRGYEQYF. CDR3 bases: TGTGCCAGCAGCTTAGGGCGGGGTTACGAGCAGTACTTC. The chain has TRBV7-6 and TRBJ2-7, with a weak D call TRBD2 (6 bases). This CDR3 region has 13 residues. Trimming shortened V by 1 base and J by 4 bases, and 8 bases separated the two germline ends. From germline, CDR1 is SGHVS and CDR2 FNYEAQ.

This clone was seen more than once but under ten times. At the DNA level, this CDR3 is encoded by other sequences in the same sample as well. The V and J genes are TRBV9 and TRBJ2-2, with D hard to call. Germline-derived CDR1 and CDR2 are SGDLS and YYNGEE. The length of the CDR3 is 13 residues. V lost 0 bases to trimming and J lost 6 bases, with 6 bases between them. The CDR3: CASSVGGAGELFF. Written as DNA, the CDR3 is TGTGCCAGCAGCGTAGGTGGAGCCGGGGAGCTGTTTTTT.

V usage is TRBV27 and J usage is TRBJ1-1, with D unclear. The CDR3 length is 13 residues. Germline CDR1 MNHEY, CDR2 SMNVEV (reference sequence). Trimming pared 4 bases from V and 0 bases from J, leaving 6 bases between. The DNA for the CDR3 is TGTGCCAGCAGTTATGGAATGAACACTGAAGCTTTCTTT. Amino acid sequence: CASSYGMNTEAFF.

Remarks on this clone: The same CDR3 also results from other DNA sequences found in this sample. The chain carries TRBV28 and TRBJ1-1; 9 positions agree with TRBD1. The CDR3 runs 13 residues. CDR1 is MDHEN, CDR2 SYDVKM, per germline. V shed 3 bases, J shed 4 bases, and the junction held 0 bases outside the gene matches. CDR3 protein: CASSLGQGTEAFF. The CDR3, as DNA: TGTGCCAGCAGTTTGGGACAGGGCACTGAAGCTTTCTTT.

The gene calls are TRBV2 and TRBJ2-1; D is perhaps TRBD1 (5 bases). Between the trimmed V and J ends, which lost 8 bases and 7 bases, there was a span of 9 bases. Looked up from germline, CDR1 is SNHLY and CDR2 is FYNNEI. There are 11 residues in the CDR3. The CDR3 sequence is CASQAGNEQFF. In DNA form, the CDR3 reads TGTGCCAGCCAGGCAGGGAATGAGCAGTTCTTC.